The rows below give T cell receptor beta chains drawn from one sample of a study of CD8 T cells in ankylosing spondylitis. Using its own MiXCR run on the 5' RACE reads, TCRdb lists one record per CDR3 protein. There are more than 250,000 distinct CDR3 sequences in the sample; 6.5% to 10% occur only once, and approximately 14% lies in the top ten. Sample: blood, either unsorted or a sorted T cell fraction (not recorded which). These receptors were collected from a male donor with ankylosing spondylitis. Each CDR3 is given without its conserved first and last residue.

v_gene	CDR3aa
TRBV28	ASNREFSGEQF
TRBV12-3/TRBV12-4	ASNTGSYSNQPQH
TRBV7-9	ASSLDFTPTGELF
TRBV10-3	AITQAQGLSGNTIY
TRBV4-1	ASSQWGPSNWKAF
TRBV7-3	ASSFSGSTGELF
TRBV28	ASSLGGGLGEQY
TRBV27	ASSPPGLASNEQY
TRBV12-3/TRBV12-4	ASSSSGTTNQPQH
TRBV18	ASSPTQTDTQY
TRBV29-1	SVEEETGNEQY
TRBV11-2	ASSLDQRESYNEQF
TRBV7-2	ASSRPGAVGSGELF
TRBV30	AWRPHNTGELF
TRBV4-1	ASSRVRGRSNQPQH
TRBV4-1	ASSQPLGKLF
TRBV4-2	ASSPEDVNEQF
TRBV18	ASSPERLAGAGELF
TRBV7-2	ASSTRTIAGGTQQY
TRBV25-1	ASSHYEYNEQF
TRBV12-3/TRBV12-4	ASSLFAGSYEQY
TRBV4-1	ASSQFTGGLNGYT
TRBV29-1	PGPNTEAF
TRBV28	ASSLLAGGETQY